This T cell receptor (beta chain) originates from a study of breast tumors, draining lymph nodes, adjacent tissues. TCRdb redid the calling of the multiplex PCR reads with MiXCR, one entry per CDR3 protein. This sample has 180,000 or so distinct CDR3 sequences, with roughly 29% found just once. Samples came from axillary lymph nodes draining the breast cancer. The CDR3 has 15 residues. V dropped 4 bases and J dropped 2; count of bases not matched to a gene: 7. Germline V CDR1 and CDR2: SGDLS, YYNGEE. Ten or more counts support this clonotype. This receptor was identified in a female donor with breast cancer. Some clones in this sample may be carry-over from other donors' samples. The sample taken for sequencing was axillary lymph node tissue. V gene TRBV9 combines with J gene TRBJ2-5; 8 nucleotides line up with TRBD2. The CDR3 sequence: CASSFSGGGQETQYF. DNA for the CDR3: TGTGCCAGCAGCTTCAGCGGGGGAGGACAAGAGACCCAGTACTTC.